Below are 10 T cell receptor beta chains sequenced from a single sample in a study of T cell changes during pregnancy in multiple sclerosis (dated by TCRdb to between 2019 and 2020). Libraries were built with the immunoSEQ multiplex PCR assay. Drawn from immuneACCESS, this table holds only the in-frame rearrangements with V and J called that TCRdb kept. Clones are partly lost; checked studies trace under half to an unresolved V gene and leave the rest unexplained. The sample table contains more than 70,000 clones; only one count was recorded for around 91% of them. The ten largest clones represent approximately 1.7% of the sample. The sequenced sample was peripheral blood, obtained after pregnancy. All receptors come from a female donor in good health, enrolled as a control in a pregnancy study.

V and J are TRBV7-8 and TRBJ2-7; 11 bases align to TRBD1. Trimming at V came to 2 bases and at J to 4 bases, leaving 7 bases not matched to a gene. The length of the CDR3 is 16 residues. Germline loops: CDR1 SGHVS, CDR2 FQNEAQ. The CDR3 here is CASSLLVGDRGYEQYF. CDR3 nucleotides: TGTGCCAGCAGCTTACTTGTCGGGGACAGGGGGTACGAGCAGTACTTC.

The chain couples TRBV2 to TRBJ2-1; 8 bases are shared with TRBD1. The CDR3 length is 14 residues. Germline values: CDR1 SNHLY, CDR2 FYNNEI. The V and J ends lost 3 bases and 6 bases, in that order; junction bases with no gene match: 4. The CDR3, as DNA: TGTGCCAGCAGTGAGCGGACAGGGCGCAATGAGCAGTTCTTC. Translating gives CASSERTGRNEQFF.

Comments on this clone: The identical CDR3 is also encoded by other nucleotide sequences in the sample. This chain uses TRBV7-8 with TRBJ1-2; D not certain. Trimming took 1 base from V and 9 from J, leaving 9 bases between them. The CDR3 runs to 12 residues. Germline V gives CDR1 SGHVS, CDR2 FQNEAQ. The CDR3 DNA reads TGTGCCAGCAGCTTAGGGGGAGCTAGCTACACCTTC. Protein: CASSLGGASYTF.

The table lists this clone with a count of one. V gene TRBV27 combines with J gene TRBJ2-3; D may be TRBD2 (5 bases). CDR1 and CDR2 from the germline V gene are MNHEY and SMNVEV (reference sequence). V lost 3 bases to trimming and J lost 5 bases, with 12 bases between them. The CDR3 has 14 residues. In nucleotides, the CDR3 is TGTGCCAGCAGTTTCCAATTAGCGAAAGATACGCAGTATTTT. Protein: CASSFQLAKDTQYF.

The rearrangement joins TRBV18 to TRBJ2-2, with a possible D match to TRBD1 (6 bases). The CDR3 totals 17 residues. Per the germline V gene, CDR1 is KGHSH and CDR2 is LQKENI. V shed 4 bases and J shed 6 bases, with 21 bases lying between them. This chain's CDR3 is CASSLALLGAMPGELFF. The DNA of the CDR3 is TGTGCCAGCTCACTCGCGTTACTGGGGGCAATGCCCGGGGAGCTGTTTTTT.

The chain carries TRBV7-9 and TRBJ1-1, with a weak D call TRBD1 (6 bases). The CDR3 totals 14 residues. V was trimmed by 3 bases and J by 10 bases, leaving 18 bases between them. CDR1 and CDR2 from the germline V gene are SEHNR and FQNEAQ (reference sequence). CDR3 coding DNA: TGTGCCAGCAGCTTGGGAGGGGGAGGGGGGGCAGCTTTCTTT. It translates to CASSLGGGGGAAFF.

This clone has just one count. The chain recombines TRBV4-3 with TRBJ2-2; 10 nucleotides align to TRBD2. This CDR3 has 16 residues. The V segment lost 4 bases and the J segment 1 base; nucleotides outside the gene matches: 3. In germline, CDR1 is LGHNA, CDR2 YSLEER. Here the CDR3 DNA reads TGCGCCAGCAGCCTTACTAGCGGGATGAACACCGGGGAGCTGTTTTTT. Translation gives CASSLTSGMNTGELFF.

The gene calls are TRBV19 and TRBJ1-4; 7 positions match TRBD1. Germline V gene sequence: CDR1 LNHDA, CDR2 SQIVND (reference sequence). V was clipped by 4 bases and J by 13 bases; unmatched bases: 15. The CDR3 sequence is 15 residues long. The DNA for the CDR3 is TGTGCCAGTAGTACAAGGGGGCAAGGATTCGGGGCACTGTTTTTT. Amino acids: CASSTRGQGFGALFF.

The rearrangement links TRBV13 to TRBJ2-2; TRBD2 matches 8 bases. This CDR3 spans 15 amino acids. The junction had 1 base not matched to a gene; V was cut back by 3 bases and J by 1 base. Germline loops: CDR1 PRHDT, CDR2 FYEKMQ (reference sequence). CDR3 in amino acids: CASSFGGGNTGELFF. The CDR3 nucleotides are TGTGCCAGCAGCTTCGGGGGGGGGAACACCGGGGAGCTGTTTTTT.

The rearrangement links TRBV10-3 to TRBJ1-2, with TRBD1 matching 12 bases. Losses at the gene ends were 6 bases for V and 8 bases for J; bases not matched to a gene: 1. Germline V gives CDR1 ENHRY, CDR2 SYGVKD. The CDR3 is 12 amino acids. The CDR3 is CAISGTGGGYTF. The CDR3 DNA reads TGTGCCATCAGCGGGACAGGGGGCGGCTACACCTTC.